Listed below are T cell receptor beta chains from one sample, sequenced in a study of tumor and adjacent non-tumor tissue in lung cancer. A single record per CDR3 protein comes from TCRdb applying MiXCR to the multiplex PCR reads. The data show approximately 79,000 distinct CDR3 sequences, roughly three fifths seen once. Sequenced: lung tumor tissue. These receptors were collected from a man aged 70-80 years with non-small cell lung cancer. Each CDR3 is given without its conserved first and last residue. Each record gives: D gene, V gene, clone size, CDR3 protein. The D gene is left open where the match is weak. Clone sizes are given selectively: once, few, many, or a class where the clone is expanded.

>TRBD2|TRBV6-1|.
TSGVRGLAGGDSEQF
>TRBD1|TRBV5-4|.
ASSRRDRRAYEQY
>.|TRBV29-1|.
SVGGAENTEAF
>TRBD2|TRBV11-2|.
VSQHGRGGFETQY
>.|TRBV11-2|once
TSSLGKDGTYNEQF
>TRBD2|TRBV6-1|.
ASTARGLASGTQY
>.|TRBV11-2|.
ASSGWWGASQSQH
>.|TRBV29-1|.
SVTESAEPGSQH
>.|TRBV12-3/TRBV12-4|.
ASSFGPSSSYNEQF
>.|TRBV28|.
ASSLRGSNTGELF
>.|TRBV20-1|few
SASFREPDHYNEQF
>TRBD1|TRBV7-3|.
ASSLDRATGELF
>.|TRBV20-1|few
SATGLSAGNQPQH
>TRBD2|TRBV4-1|.
FSSQVGLAGADTGELF
>.|TRBV6-5|.
ANRTNSNQPQH
>.|TRBV6-5|.
DSNSEPARSGANVLT
>.|TRBV19|.
ASSIRGFREKLF
>.|TRBV6-1|many
ASSIGGASYEQY
>.|TRBV12-3/TRBV12-4|.
ASSLRGSPNIQY
>TRBD2|TRBV7-9|.
ASSRGTSGTTDTQY